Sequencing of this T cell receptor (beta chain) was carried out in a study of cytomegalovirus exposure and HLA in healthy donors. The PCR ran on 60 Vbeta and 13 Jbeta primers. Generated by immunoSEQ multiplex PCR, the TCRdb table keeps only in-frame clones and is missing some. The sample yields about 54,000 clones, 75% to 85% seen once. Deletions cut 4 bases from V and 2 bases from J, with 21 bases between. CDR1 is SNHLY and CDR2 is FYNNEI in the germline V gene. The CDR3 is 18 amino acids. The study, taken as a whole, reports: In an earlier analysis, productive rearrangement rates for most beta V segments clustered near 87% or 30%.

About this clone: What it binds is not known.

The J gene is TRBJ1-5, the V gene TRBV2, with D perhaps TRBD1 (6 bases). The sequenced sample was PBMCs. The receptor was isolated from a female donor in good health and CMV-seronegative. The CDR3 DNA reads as TGTGCCAGCAGTGTCCTCTACAGGGAAAAGGCTGGCAATCAGCCCCAGCATTTT. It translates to CASSVLYREKAGNQPQHF.